Below are 31 T cell receptor beta chains sequenced from a single sample in a study of T cell repertoires in cytomegalovirus infection. TCRdb redid the calling of the reads with MiXCR, one entry per CDR3 protein. The sample lists nearly 550,000 distinct CDR3 sequences, 16% occurring once. Material: CD8+ T cells from PBMCs. The source is a human donor in good health (CMV status not recorded). Some clones in this sample may be carry-over from other donors' samples.

This clonotype has more than one count but fewer than ten. The chain has TRBV12-3 or TRBV12-4 and TRBJ2-7, with D perhaps matching TRBD2 (6 bases). Deletions cut 6 bases from V and 6 bases from J, with 9 bases between. This CDR3 has 11 amino acids. CDR3 in amino acids: CASRSGVEQYF. The CDR3 DNA sequence: TGTGCCAGCAGATCGGGGGTCGAGCAGTACTTC.

This clonotype came up a few times. The genes are TRBV6-5 and TRBJ2-3, with D unresolved. The CDR3 consists of 14 residues. The germline V and J ends were trimmed by 1 base and 1 base, with 6 bases remaining between them. Germline CDR1 MNHEY, CDR2 SVGAGI. The CDR3 DNA reads TGTGCCAGCAGTTACTTCCGGGGCACAGATACGCAGTATTTT. Translating gives CASSYFRGTDTQYF.

Many counts were recorded for this clonotype. The genes are TRBV28 and TRBJ2-1; D is possibly TRBD1 (6 bases). The CDR3 is 14 residues long. Germline CDR1 is MDHEN and CDR2 is SYDVKM. V dropped 5 bases and J dropped 2 bases, with 10 bases sitting between them. CDR3 DNA: TGTGCCAGCAGTGTCAGGGGAACCTACAATGAGCAGTTCTTC. Protein sequence: CASSVRGTYNEQFF. The complete variable domain, with remaining parts taken from reference TRBV28 and TRBJ2-1, reads DVKVTQSSRYLVKRTGEKVFLECVQDMDHENMFWYRQDPGLGLRLIYFSYDVKMKEKGDIPEGYSVSREKKERFSLILESASTNQTSMYLCASSVRGTYNEQFFGPGTRLTVL.

At least ten counts were recorded for this clonotype. The V gene is TRBV27, the J gene TRBJ1-2, with D possibly being TRBD1 (6 bases). CDR3 length: 15 residues. V dropped 0 bases and J dropped 0 bases, with 8 bases sitting between them. Looked up from germline, CDR1 is MNHEY and CDR2 is SMNVEV (reference sequence). As DNA, the CDR3 is TGTGCCAGCAGTTTATCGGGACAACCTAACTATGGCTACACCTTC. It specifies CASSLSGQPNYGYTF.

This clonotype was seen at least ten times. V and J are TRBV6-2 or TRBV6-3 and TRBJ2-1; D is undetermined. V was clipped by 2 bases and J by 8 bases, with 16 bases between them. Germline V gene lookup returns CDR1 MNHEY and CDR2 SVGEGT. This CDR3 has 15 amino acids. The CDR3 is CASSYARAQAYEQFF. Here the CDR3 DNA reads TGTGCCAGCAGTTACGCCCGGGCCCAGGCGTATGAGCAGTTCTTC.

This clonotype was seen ten or more times. The rearrangement links TRBV24-1 to TRBJ2-2; TRBD2 might be the D (5 bases). This CDR3 spans 17 amino acids. The ends were cut back, 0 bases at V and 3 bases at J, with 13 bases in the middle. Germline V CDR1 and CDR2: KGHDR, SFDVKD. The CDR3 spells CATSDLFEGPDTGELFF. Here the CDR3 DNA reads TGTGCCACCAGTGATTTGTTTGAGGGTCCGGACACCGGGGAGCTGTTTTTT.

This clonotype was observed at least ten times. The chain combines TRBV11-1 with TRBJ2-1, with D unresolved. The germline CDR1 and CDR2 sequences are SGHAT and FQDESV (reference sequence). This CDR3 spans 16 amino acids. Between the trimmed V and J ends, which lost 1 base and 5 bases, there was a span of 15 bases. CDR3 sequence: CASSLEYLSVNNEQFF. The DNA of the CDR3 is TGTGCCAGCAGCTTAGAATATCTCTCAGTGAACAATGAGCAGTTCTTC.

The table lists this clonotype with many counts. V usage is TRBV12-3 or TRBV12-4 and J usage is TRBJ1-2; D call uncertain. This CDR3 region has 11 residues. The ends were cut back, 6 bases at V and 11 bases at J, with 13 bases in the middle. The CDR3 sequence is CASRTPGRYTF. CDR3 nucleotide sequence: TGTGCCAGCAGGACTCCCGGGCGATACACCTTC.

A few counts support this clonotype. The J gene is TRBJ2-3, the V gene TRBV2; either TRBD1 or TRBD2 may fit D (5 bases each). The CDR3 is made up of 16 amino acids. V lost 2 bases to trimming and J lost 0 bases, with 12 bases between them. Looked up from germline, CDR1 is SNHLY and CDR2 is FYNNEI. The DNA of the CDR3 is TGTGCCAGCAGTGAACAGGGAGTTTCTAGCACAGATACGCAGTATTTT. It is translated as CASSEQGVSSTDTQYF.

As DNA, the CDR3 is TGTGCCAGCAGCCAGGCCGAAGAGACCCAGTACTTC. It encodes CASSQAEETQYF. The rearrangement uses TRBV5-5 and TRBJ2-5; D is ambiguous. Per germline, CDR1 SGHKS and CDR2 YYEKEE (reference sequence). Trimming removed 4 bases from V and 3 bases from J, with 7 bases in between. This CDR3 contains 12 residues. The complete variable domain, with remaining parts taken from reference TRBV5-5 and TRBJ2-5, reads DAGVTQSPTHLIKTRGQQVTLRCSPISGHKSVSWYQQVLGQGPQFIFQYYEKEERGRGNFPDRFSARQFPNYSSELNVNALLLGDSALYLCASSQAEETQYFGPGTRLLVL.

V usage is TRBV6-6 and J usage is TRBJ2-7; D perhaps matches TRBD1 (5 bases). Trimming removed 0 bases at V and 5 bases at J, with 11 bases between. Germline V gene sequence: CDR1 MNHNY, CDR2 SVGAGI (reference sequence). CDR3 length: 14 residues. CDR3 sequence: CASSYSQGSNEQYF. In DNA form, the CDR3 reads TGTGCCAGCAGTTACTCCCAGGGTAGCAACGAGCAGTACTTC.

This clonotype appeared a few times. The rearrangement uses TRBV18 and TRBJ2-1; 7 bases map to TRBD1. The V gene end was trimmed by 0 bases and the J gene end by 2 bases; junction bases not matched to a gene: 4. Germline values: CDR1 KGHSH, CDR2 LQKENI. CDR3 length: 16 residues. The CDR3 is CASSPPTQGAYNEQFF. CDR3 sequence (DNA): TGTGCCAGCTCACCACCGACGCAGGGGGCCTACAATGAGCAGTTCTTC.

The chain is built from TRBV15 and TRBJ2-2; maybe TRBD1 (5 bases). The V gene lost 6 bases and the J gene lost 7 bases, with 12 bases spanning the gap. CDR1 LNHNV and CDR2 YYDKDF come from the germline V gene (reference sequence). There are 13 residues in the CDR3. CDR3 DNA sequence: TGTGCCACCAGGGGCAGGGCGAACGGGGAGCTGTTTTTT. Protein product: CATRGRANGELFF.

In this sample, this clonotype turned up once. Mismatch with germline at one junction end may stem from a read error. The chain uses TRBV4-1 and TRBJ2-3, with 9 positions matching TRBD2. CDR3 length: 15 amino acids. Germline CDR1 is MGHRA and CDR2 is YSYEKL. CDR3 in amino acids: CASSQGLADTDMQYF. Here the CDR3 DNA reads TGCGCCAGCAGCCAAGGACTAGCGGACACAGATATGCAGTATTTT.

The CDR3 loop reads CASSYSDFTDTQYF. The CDR3 DNA reads TGTGCCAGCAGTTACTCAGACTTTACAGATACGCAGTATTTT. The genes are TRBV6-6 and TRBJ2-3, with no clear D. CDR3 length equals 14 residues. Germline CDR1 and CDR2: MNHNY and SVGAGI (reference sequence). V dropped 0 bases and J dropped 3 bases, with 7 bases sitting between them.

In its sample, this clonotype was seen a few times. The chain combines TRBV5-6 with TRBJ2-1; 8 bases align to TRBD1. There are 16 residues in the CDR3. With V trimmed by 0 bases and J by 4 bases, 6 bases remained unmatched. Germline CDR1 SGHDT, CDR2 YYEEEE. CDR3 DNA: TGTGCCAGCAGCTTGGGAGTCGGGACAGGTTACAATGAGCAGTTCTTC. It translates to CASSLGVGTGYNEQFF.

This clonotype was detected ten times or more. The CDR3 sequence: CAISDLDGTYEQYF. For the CDR3, the DNA is TGTGCCATCAGTGACTTGGACGGCACCTACGAGCAGTACTTC. The chain employs TRBV10-3 and TRBJ2-7; D gene unclear. The V and J ends lost 3 bases and 2 bases respectively, with 11 bases between them. The CDR3 contains 14 residues. Germline CDR1 ENHRY, CDR2 SYGVKD.

This clonotype was detected many times. This rearrangement joins TRBV6-1 to TRBJ2-7; 9 nucleotides match TRBD2. Germline V gives CDR1 MNHNS, CDR2 SASEGT. The CDR3 is 15 amino acids. The trim removed 6 bases at V and 0 bases at J, leaving 6 bases unmatched. DNA of the CDR3: TGTGCCAGCAGGTATATTAGCGGGAGCTCCTACGAGCAGTACTTC. Translation: CASRYISGSSYEQYF.

This clonotype was picked up many times. The J gene is TRBJ1-5, the V gene TRBV7-8, with 7 bases lining up with TRBD1. From germline, CDR1 is SGHVS and CDR2 FQNEAQ. J was trimmed by 3 bases and V by 5 bases; bases with no gene match: 4. The CDR3 loop spans 14 amino acids. The CDR3: CASSPGTDNQPQHF. The CDR3 region has the DNA TGTGCCAGCAGCCCCGGGACAGACAATCAGCCCCAGCATTTT.

This clonotype was detected only a few times. The chain recombines TRBV5-6 with TRBJ2-7; D gene ambiguous. V was pared by 0 bases and J by 0 bases, with 13 bases between. Per the germline V gene, CDR1 is SGHDT and CDR2 is YYEEEE. The CDR3 is 16 amino acids. The CDR3 spells CASSLVYSESSYEQYF. DNA for the CDR3: TGTGCCAGCAGCTTGGTTTATTCAGAGAGCTCCTACGAGCAGTACTTC.

A word on this clonotype: A much larger clone sits a single nucleotide away, making a read error possible. The chain is built from TRBV6-5 and TRBJ2-7; 10 bases fit TRBD2. In germline, CDR1 is MNHEY, CDR2 SVGAGI. This CDR3 contains 16 residues. CDR3 sequence: CVSSLTTSGPSYEQYF. The CDR3 DNA reads as TGTGTCAGCAGCCTGACGACTAGCGGGCCCTCCTACGAGCAGTACTTC.

This clonotype showed up many times. The chain recombines TRBV7-9 with TRBJ2-1; 8 bases align to TRBD1. Germline V gene lookup returns CDR1 SEHNR and CDR2 FQNEAQ (reference sequence). This CDR3 region has 12 residues. V was clipped by 6 bases and J by 10 bases; unmatched bases: 5. The CDR3 here is CASSLGTGEQFF. CDR3 bases: TGTGCCAGCAGTTTGGGGACAGGAGAGCAGTTCTTC. The full variable domain, completed using reference TRBV7-9 and TRBJ2-1, is DTGVSQNPRHKITKRGQNVTFRCDPISEHNRLYWYRQTLGQGPEFLTYFQNEAQLEKSRLLSDRFSAERPKGSFSTLEIQRTEQGDSAMYLCASSLGTGEQFFGPGTRLTVL.

The J gene is TRBJ1-1, the V gene TRBV12-3 or TRBV12-4; D unclear. The CDR3 runs 13 residues. The V end lost 9 bases, the J end lost 0 bases, and 11 bases lay between the germline ends. The DNA of the CDR3 is TGTGCCAGTTGCACAAGTATGAACACTGAAGCTTTCTTT. Translation: CASCTSMNTEAFF.

With respect to this clonotype: A read error is possible here, since a much larger clone lies one base away. V is TRBV28 and J is TRBJ1-1; 11 nucleotides line up with TRBD1. The CDR3 is made up of 16 amino acids. Germline V CDR1 and CDR2: MDHEN, SYDVKM. After removal of 6 bases from V and 3 bases from J, the junction contained 9 bases not matched to a gene. The CDR3 nucleotides are TGTGCCAGCAGCACATGGACAGGGGGCGCTGACACTGAAGCTTTCTTT. This sequence encodes CASSTWTGGADTEAFF. Drawing the rest from reference TRBV28 and TRBJ1-1, the complete variable domain is DVKVTQSSRYLVKRTGEKVFLECVQDMDHENMFWYRQDPGLGLRLIYFSYDVKMKEKGDIPEGYSVSREKKERFSLILESASTNQTSMYLCASSTWTGGADTEAFFGQGTRLTVV.

This clonotype was detected many times. This chain joins TRBV14 and TRBJ2-1; 10 positions agree with TRBD2. Germline V gene sequence: CDR1 SGHDN, CDR2 FVKESK. This CDR3 comprises 18 residues. The V segment lost 2 bases and the J segment 1 base; nucleotides outside the gene matches: 8. The CDR3 DNA reads TGTGCCAGCAGCCAACCCGGACTAGCGGTTAATTCCTACAATGAGCAGTTCTTC. Protein: CASSQPGLAVNSYNEQFF.

In its sample, this clonotype was seen a few times. CDR3 sequence reads: CSARETSGRSYEQYF. In DNA, the CDR3 is TGCAGTGCTAGAGAGACTAGCGGGAGATCATACGAGCAGTACTTC. The chain carries TRBV20-1 and TRBJ2-7; 12 bases are shared with TRBD2. Germline lookup yields CDR1 DFQATT and CDR2 SNEGSKA (reference sequence). Trimming removed 0 bases from V and 4 bases from J; junction bases left unmatched: 4. This CDR3 has 15 amino acids.

A few counts support this clonotype. The V gene is TRBV15, the J gene TRBJ1-2, with TRBD1 matching over 8 bases. The V gene's germline CDR1 is LNHNV and CDR2 YYDKDF (reference sequence). The length of the CDR3 is 13 residues. The V and J ends lost 8 bases and 2 bases, in that order; junction bases with no gene match: 4. This CDR3 is CATRWTGNYGYTF. The DNA of the CDR3 is TGTGCCACCCGTTGGACAGGGAACTATGGCTACACCTTC.

This clonotype was observed a few times. The V gene is TRBV7-3, the J gene TRBJ1-4, with D possibly matching TRBD1 (5 bases). CDR3 length: 13 residues. V dropped 0 bases and J dropped 10 bases, with 9 bases sitting between them. Germline-derived CDR1 and CDR2 are SGHTA and FQGTGA. The CDR3 spells CASSLTLGGKLFF. The CDR3 nucleotides read TGTGCCAGCAGCTTAACGTTGGGGGGAAAACTGTTTTTT.

The rearrangement uses TRBV5-1 and TRBJ2-7, with 9 bases aligning to TRBD1. The length of the CDR3 is 15 residues. Germline V gene sequence: CDR1 SGHRS, CDR2 YFSETQ. V trimming: 4 bases; J trimming: 1 base; junction bases outside the gene matches: 6. CDR3 in amino acids: CASSHGTGISYEQYF. The CDR3 region has the DNA TGCGCCAGCAGCCATGGGACAGGGATATCCTACGAGCAGTACTTC.

J is TRBJ2-3 and V is TRBV19; 9 nucleotides align to TRBD2. The germline CDR1 and CDR2 sequences are LNHDA and SQIVND (reference sequence). V trimming: 4 bases; J trimming: 1 base; junction bases outside the gene matches: 3. This CDR3 is 15 amino acids long. CDR3 amino acids: CASSTQREGTDTQYF. DNA of the CDR3: TGTGCCAGTAGTACTCAGCGGGAGGGCACAGATACGCAGTATTTT.

This clonotype was seen repeatedly, ten times or more. The rearrangement links TRBV19 to TRBJ1-1, with TRBD1 as a possible D gene (5 bases). Germline CDR1 is LNHDA and CDR2 is SQIVND (reference sequence). Trimming stripped 3 bases from V and 1 base from J, with 9 bases between. The CDR3 runs 14 residues. The CDR3, as DNA: TGTGCCAGTAGTATGCAGGGTGAGAACACTGAAGCTTTCTTT. It encodes CASSMQGENTEAFF. Full variable domain (rest looked up from reference TRBV19 and TRBJ1-1): DGGITQSPKYLFRKEGQNVTLSCEQNLNHDAMYWYRQDPGQGLRLIYYSQIVNDFQKGDIAEGYSVSREKKESFPLTVTSAQKNPTAFYLCASSMQGENTEAFFGQGTRLTVV.